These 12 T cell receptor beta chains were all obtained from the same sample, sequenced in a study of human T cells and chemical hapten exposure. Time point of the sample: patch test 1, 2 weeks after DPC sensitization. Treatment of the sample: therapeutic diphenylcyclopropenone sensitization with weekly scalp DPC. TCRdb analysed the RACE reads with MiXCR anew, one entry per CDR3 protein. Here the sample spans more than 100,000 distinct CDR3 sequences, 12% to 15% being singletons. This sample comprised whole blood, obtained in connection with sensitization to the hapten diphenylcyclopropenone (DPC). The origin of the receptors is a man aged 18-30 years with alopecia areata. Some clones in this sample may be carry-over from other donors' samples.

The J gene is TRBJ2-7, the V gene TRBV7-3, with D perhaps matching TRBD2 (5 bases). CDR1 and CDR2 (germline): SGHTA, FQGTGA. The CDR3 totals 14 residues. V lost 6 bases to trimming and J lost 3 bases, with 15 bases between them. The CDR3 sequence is CASSRITGNYEQYF. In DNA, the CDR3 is TGTGCCAGCAGTCGAATCACCGGGAACTACGAGCAGTACTTC.

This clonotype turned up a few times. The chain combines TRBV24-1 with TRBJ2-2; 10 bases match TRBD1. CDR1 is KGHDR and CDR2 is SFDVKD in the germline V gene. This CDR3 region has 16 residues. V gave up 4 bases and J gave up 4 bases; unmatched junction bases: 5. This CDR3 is CATSESGQGITGELFF. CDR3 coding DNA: TGTGCCACCAGTGAATCGGGACAGGGGATCACCGGGGAGCTGTTTTTT.

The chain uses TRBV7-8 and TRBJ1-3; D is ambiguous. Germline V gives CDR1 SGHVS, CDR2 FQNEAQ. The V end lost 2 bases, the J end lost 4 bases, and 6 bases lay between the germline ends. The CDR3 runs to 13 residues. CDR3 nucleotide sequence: TGTGCCAGCAGCTTAAGAGAGGGAAACACCATATATTTT. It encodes CASSLREGNTIYF.

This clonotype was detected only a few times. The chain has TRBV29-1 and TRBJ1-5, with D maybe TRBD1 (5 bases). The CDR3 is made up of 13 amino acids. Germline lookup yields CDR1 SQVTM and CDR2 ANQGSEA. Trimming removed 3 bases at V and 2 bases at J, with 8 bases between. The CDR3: CSVEGGGNQPQHF. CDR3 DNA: TGCAGCGTTGAGGGGGGTGGCAATCAGCCCCAGCATTTT.

The CDR3 DNA sequence: TGTGCCAGCAGTTACTCTGGGCCGAAGCGGGGGGGCACCACCGGGGAGCTGTTTTTT. This gives the protein CASSYSGPKRGGTTGELFF. The rearrangement links TRBV6-2 or TRBV6-3 to TRBJ2-2; 10 positions match TRBD2. The length of the CDR3 is 19 residues. Losses at the gene ends were 0 bases for V and 4 bases for J; bases not matched to a gene: 11. In germline, CDR1 is MNHEY, CDR2 SVGEGT.

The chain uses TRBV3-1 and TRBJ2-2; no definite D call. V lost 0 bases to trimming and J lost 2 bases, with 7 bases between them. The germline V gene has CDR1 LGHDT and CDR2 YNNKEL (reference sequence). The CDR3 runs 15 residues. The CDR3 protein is CASSQDVANTGELFF. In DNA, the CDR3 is TGTGCCAGCAGCCAAGATGTAGCTAACACCGGGGAGCTGTTTTTT.

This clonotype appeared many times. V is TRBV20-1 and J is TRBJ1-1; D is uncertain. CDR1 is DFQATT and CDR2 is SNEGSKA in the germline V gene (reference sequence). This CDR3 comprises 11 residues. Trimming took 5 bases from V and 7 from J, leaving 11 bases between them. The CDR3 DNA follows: TGCAGTGCTTCGATAGCAGATGAAGCTTTCTTT. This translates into CSASIADEAFF.

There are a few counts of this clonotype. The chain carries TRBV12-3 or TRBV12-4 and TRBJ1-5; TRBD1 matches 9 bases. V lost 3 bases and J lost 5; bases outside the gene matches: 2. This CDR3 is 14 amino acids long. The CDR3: CASSFGQGYQPQHF. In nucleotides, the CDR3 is TGTGCCAGCAGTTTCGGACAGGGGTATCAGCCCCAGCATTTT.

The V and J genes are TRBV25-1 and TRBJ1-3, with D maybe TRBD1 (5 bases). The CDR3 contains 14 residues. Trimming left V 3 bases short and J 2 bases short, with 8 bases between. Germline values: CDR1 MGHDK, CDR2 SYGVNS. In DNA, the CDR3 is TGTGCCAGCAGTGACAGGGTAGCTGGAAACACCATATATTTT. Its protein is CASSDRVAGNTIYF.

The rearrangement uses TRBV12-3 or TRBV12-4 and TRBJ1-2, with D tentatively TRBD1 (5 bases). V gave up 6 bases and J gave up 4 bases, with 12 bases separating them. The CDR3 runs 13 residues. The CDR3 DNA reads TGTGCCAGCAGCTTCCGACAGAGCTATGGCTACACCTTC. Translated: CASSFRQSYGYTF.

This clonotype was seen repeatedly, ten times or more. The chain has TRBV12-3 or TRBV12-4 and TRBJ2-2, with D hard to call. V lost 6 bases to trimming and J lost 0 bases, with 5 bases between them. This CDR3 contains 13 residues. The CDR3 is CASRTANTGELFF. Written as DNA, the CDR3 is TGTGCCAGCAGGACTGCGAACACCGGGGAGCTGTTTTTT.

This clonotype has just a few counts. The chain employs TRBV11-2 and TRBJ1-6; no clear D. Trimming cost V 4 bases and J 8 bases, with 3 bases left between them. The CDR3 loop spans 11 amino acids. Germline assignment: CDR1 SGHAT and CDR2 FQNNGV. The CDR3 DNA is TGTGCCAGCAGCTGGGATTCACCCCTCCACTTT. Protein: CASSWDSPLHF.